The clone carrying this TCR beta chain came up a few times. The sample is drawn from a study of T cell repertoires in cytomegalovirus infection. At the level of the study: Public signatures in TCR beta pointed to CMV infection and matching HLA type.

Using its own MiXCR run on the reads, TCRdb lists one record per CDR3 protein. The table includes 250,000 to 300,000 distinct CDR3 sequences, roughly a quarter detected once. This CDR3 contains 13 residues. Trimming removed 6 bases at V and 3 bases at J, with 9 bases between. The sequenced sample was PBMCs. The receptor was isolated from a human donor in good health (CMV status not recorded). Some clones in this sample may be carry-over from other donors' samples. The genes are TRBV12-3 or TRBV12-4 and TRBJ1-3; D is unresolved. CDR3 region: CASSTIYGNTIYF. The CDR3 coding sequence is TGTGCCAGCAGCACGATCTATGGAAACACCATATATTTT.